Presented here are 8 T cell receptor beta chains from one specimen sequenced in a study of T cell responses to AZD1222 COVID-19 vaccine. TCRdb's copy holds only in-frame clones and misses some; the assay was immunoSEQ multiplex PCR. The sample lists under 150,000 clones; around 91% were seen once. The source material was peripheral blood, sampled 28 days after the second AZD1222 dose. The source is an adult who received the AZD1222 COVID-19 vaccine.

The V and J genes are TRBV10-3 and TRBJ2-1, with TRBD2 identical over 9 bases. V shed 3 bases and J 9 bases; nucleotides not matched to a gene: 6. The CDR3 runs 14 residues. CDR1 is ENHRY and CDR2 is SYGVKD in the germline V gene. CDR3 in amino acids: CAISELAGEVEQFF. In DNA, the CDR3 is TGTGCCATCAGTGAACTAGCGGGTGAGGTTGAGCAGTTCTTC.

A word on this clone: Other DNA sequences in the sample encode the same CDR3. The chain recombines TRBV11-3 with TRBJ2-3, with unresolved D. Germline V gene data show CDR1 as SGHNT and CDR2 as YENEEA. The CDR3 runs to 15 residues. The V and J ends lost 1 base and 1 base respectively, with 9 bases between them. CDR3 residues: CASSLGGPGTDTQYF. The CDR3 DNA follows: TGTGCCAGCAGCTTAGGTGGACCTGGCACAGATACGCAGTATTTT.

The chain couples TRBV27 to TRBJ2-7, with D possibly TRBD2 on 6 matching bases. V gave up 7 bases and J gave up 6 bases, with 13 bases separating them. This CDR3 is 12 amino acids long. Germline V gives CDR1 MNHEY, CDR2 SMNVEV (reference sequence). The CDR3 protein is CASTGLSGEQYF. The DNA of the CDR3 is TGTGCCAGCACTGGACTATCGGGCGAGCAGTACTTC.

The chain links TRBV6-1 to TRBJ2-1; 9 bases line up with TRBD2. This CDR3 comprises 18 residues. Germline trimming cut 4 bases from V and 1 base from J; bases unmatched to any gene: 11. Per the germline V gene, CDR1 is MNHNS and CDR2 is SASEGT. CDR3 nucleotides: TGTGCCAGCAGTGGCGGCGGGAGGGTGTTTACGTCCTACAATGAGCAGTTCTTC. Translating gives CASSGGGRVFTSYNEQFF.

The chain has TRBV28 and TRBJ1-2, with D tentatively TRBD1 (5 bases). Per germline, CDR1 MDHEN and CDR2 SYDVKM. V lost 2 bases, J lost 8 bases, and 15 bases lay in between. CDR3 length equals 14 residues. CDR3 residues: CASSLGQGGDGYTF. In nucleotides, the CDR3 is TGTGCCAGCAGTTTAGGGCAGGGTGGGGACGGCTACACCTTC.

The chain is built from TRBV13 and TRBJ1-2, with D hard to call. The CDR3 contains 12 residues. Germline V CDR1 and CDR2: PRHDT, FYEKMQ (reference sequence). V was pared by 1 base and J by 4 bases, with 4 bases between. The chain's CDR3 is CASSLVPYGYTF. In DNA, the CDR3 is TGTGCCAGCAGCTTAGTGCCCTATGGCTACACCTTC.

The V call is TRBV2, the J call TRBJ2-1; possible D gene TRBD2, 5 bases. The CDR3 is made up of 15 amino acids. Germline CDR1 reads SNHLY; CDR2 reads FYNNEI. V was pared by 8 bases and J by 4 bases, with 18 bases between. CDR3 loop: CASGKGLAAYNEQFF. The CDR3 DNA reads TGTGCCAGCGGCAAAGGACTGGCCGCGTACAATGAGCAGTTCTTC.

This clone has just one count. The chain employs TRBV5-6 and TRBJ1-6, with D maybe TRBD1 (6 bases). Germline values: CDR1 SGHDT, CDR2 YYEEEE. Trimming shortened V by 4 bases and J by 8 bases, and 16 bases separated the two germline ends. This CDR3 has 15 amino acids. The CDR3: CASSVETGWDSPLHF. The DNA of the CDR3 is TGTGCCAGCAGCGTGGAAACAGGGTGGGATTCACCCCTCCACTTT. Full variable domain (outside the CDR3, taken from reference TRBV5-6 and TRBJ1-6): DAGVTQSPTHLIKTRGQQVTLRCSPKSGHDTVSWYQQALGQGPQFIFQYYEEEERQRGNFPDRFSGHQFPNYSSELNVNALLLGDSALYLCASSVETGWDSPLHFGNGTRLTVT.